This TCR beta chain comes out of a study of T cell responses to AZD1222 COVID-19 vaccine. CDR1 is SGHAT and CDR2 is FQDESV in the germline V gene (reference sequence). This CDR3 region has 16 residues. V dropped 5 bases and J dropped 1; count of bases not matched to a gene: 8. As concerns this clone: The antigen remains undetermined.

General study points: Increased Spike-specific TCR breadth and depth were observed after two AZD1222 doses.

Profiled with immunoSEQ multiplex PCR; TCRdb holds only in-frame clones, not every one. In the table there are approximately 180,000 clones, just under 95% of which are singletons. The TCR was taken from an adult who received the MenACWY meningococcal vaccine as a control. This chain joins TRBV11-1 and TRBJ2-1; 7 positions match TRBD1. Sequencing was performed on peripheral blood, taken 28 days after the second dose of the MenACWY control vaccine. CDR3 bases: TGTGCCAGCAGCGCAGGGACAGAGAGTTCCTACAATGAGCAGTTCTTC. Its protein is CASSAGTESSYNEQFF. The full variable domain, completed using reference TRBV11-1 and TRBJ2-1, is EAEVAQSPRYKITEKSQAVAFWCDPISGHATLYWYRQILGQGPELLVQFQDESVVDDSQLPKDRFSAERLKGVDSTLKIQPAELGDSAMYLCASSAGTESSYNEQFFGPGTRLTVL.